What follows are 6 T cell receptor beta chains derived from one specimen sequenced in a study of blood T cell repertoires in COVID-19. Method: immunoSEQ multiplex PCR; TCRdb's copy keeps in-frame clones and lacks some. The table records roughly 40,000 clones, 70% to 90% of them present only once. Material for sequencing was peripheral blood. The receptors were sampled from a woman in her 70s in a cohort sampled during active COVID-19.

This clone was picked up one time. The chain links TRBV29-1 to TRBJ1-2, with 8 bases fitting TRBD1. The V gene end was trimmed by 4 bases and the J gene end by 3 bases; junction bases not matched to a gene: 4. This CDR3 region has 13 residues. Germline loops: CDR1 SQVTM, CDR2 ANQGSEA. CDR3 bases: TGCAGCGTTGGAGACAGGGGCCACTATGGCTACACCTTC. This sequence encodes CSVGDRGHYGYTF. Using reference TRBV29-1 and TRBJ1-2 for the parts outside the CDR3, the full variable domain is SAVISQKPSRDICQRGTSLTIQCQVDSQVTMMFWYRQQPGQSLTLIATANQGSEATYESGFVIDKFPISRPNLTFSTLTVSNMSPEDSSIYLCSVGDRGHYGYTFGSGTRLTVV.

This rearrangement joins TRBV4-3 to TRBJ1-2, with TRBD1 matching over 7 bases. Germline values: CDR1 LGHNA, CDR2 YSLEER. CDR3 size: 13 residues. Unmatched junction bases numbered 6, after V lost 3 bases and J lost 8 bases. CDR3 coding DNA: TGCGCCAGCAGCCAGGACAGGCTGTACGGCTACACCTTC. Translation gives CASSQDRLYGYTF.

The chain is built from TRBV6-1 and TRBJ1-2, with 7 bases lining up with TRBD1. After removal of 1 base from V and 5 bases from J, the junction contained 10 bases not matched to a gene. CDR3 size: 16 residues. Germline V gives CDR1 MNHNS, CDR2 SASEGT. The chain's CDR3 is CASSEGPPPGGYGYTF. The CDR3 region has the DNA TGTGCCAGCAGTGAAGGTCCCCCTCCAGGGGGGTATGGCTACACCTTC.

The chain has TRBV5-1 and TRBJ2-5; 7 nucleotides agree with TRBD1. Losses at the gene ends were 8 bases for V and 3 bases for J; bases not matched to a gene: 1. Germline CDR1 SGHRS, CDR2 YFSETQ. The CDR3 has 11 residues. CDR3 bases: TGCGCCAGTACAGGGGAAGAGACCCAGTACTTC. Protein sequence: CASTGEETQYF.

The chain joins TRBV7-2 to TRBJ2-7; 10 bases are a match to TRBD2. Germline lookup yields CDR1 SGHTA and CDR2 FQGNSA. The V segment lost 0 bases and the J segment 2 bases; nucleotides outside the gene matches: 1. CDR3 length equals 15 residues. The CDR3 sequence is CASSLAGTSAYEQYF. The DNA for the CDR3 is TGTGCCAGCAGCTTAGCGGGGACTAGCGCCTACGAGCAGTACTTC.

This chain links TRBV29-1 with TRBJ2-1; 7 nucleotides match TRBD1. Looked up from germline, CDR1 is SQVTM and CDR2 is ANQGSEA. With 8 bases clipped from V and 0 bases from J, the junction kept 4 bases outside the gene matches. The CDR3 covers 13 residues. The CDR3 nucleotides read TGCAGCTCCGGGACAGCCTCCTACAATGAGCAGTTCTTC. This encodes CSSGTASYNEQFF.